This T cell receptor (beta chain) was retrieved from a study of regulatory T cells in long-lasting Graves disease. Broader study findings: Peripheral blood alone, not thyroid tissue, underwent study. Less diverse TCR repertoires were seen in persistent Graves' patients than in newly diagnosed ones.

Time point specified: persistent/refractory GD, antithyroid drugs over 5 years with positive TRAb. Isolated PBMC RNA provided the starting material for the TCR library. The guidelines of the American Thyroid Association were the basis for diagnosing Graves' disease. Blood from the periphery, around 9.3 milliliters in all, was drawn into EDTA tubes. On this clonotype: The target antigen is unknown.

The CDR3 loop spans 16 amino acids. The germline V and J ends were trimmed by 0 bases and 0 bases, with 9 bases remaining between them. Germline values: CDR1 LGHDT, CDR2 YNNKEL (reference sequence). Investigators prepared the TCR beta libraries by applying iRepertoire HTBI primers and Arm-PCR of CDR3 regions. TCRdb independently ran MiXCR on the multiplex PCR reads; one entry per CDR3 protein. This sample has fewer than 450,000 distinct CDR3 sequences, with less than 25% found just once. The receptor comes from a female donor with Graves disease. The V and J genes are TRBV3-1 and TRBJ1-3; D not certain. The sample was peripheral blood mononuclear cells (PBMCs), taken when the disease was refractory, from a patient treated with antithyroid drugs. CDR3 protein: CASSQDGWSSGNTIYF. In nucleotides, the CDR3 is TGTGCCAGCAGCCAAGATGGGTGGAGCTCTGGAAACACCATATATTTT. Full variable domain (rest looked up from reference TRBV3-1 and TRBJ1-3): DTAVSQTPKYLVTQMGNDKSIKCEQNLGHDTMYWYKQDSKKFLKIMFSYNNKELIINETVPNRFSPKSPDKAHLNLHINSLELGDSAVYFCASSQDGWSSGNTIYFGEGSWLTVV.